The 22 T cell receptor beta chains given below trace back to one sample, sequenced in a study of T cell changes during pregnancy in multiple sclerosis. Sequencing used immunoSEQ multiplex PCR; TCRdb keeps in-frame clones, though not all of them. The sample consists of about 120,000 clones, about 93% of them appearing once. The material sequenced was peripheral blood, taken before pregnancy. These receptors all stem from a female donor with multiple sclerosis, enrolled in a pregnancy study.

The CDR3 here is CASSPLAGVGTGELFF. CDR3 DNA sequence: TGTGCCAGCAGCCCTCTAGCGGGAGTAGGAACCGGGGAGCTGTTTTTT. The rearrangement uses TRBV7-3 and TRBJ2-2; 10 nucleotides line up with TRBD2. Germline assignment: CDR1 SGHTA and CDR2 FQGTGA. After removal of 5 bases from V and 5 bases from J, the junction contained 8 bases not matched to a gene. This CDR3 spans 16 amino acids.

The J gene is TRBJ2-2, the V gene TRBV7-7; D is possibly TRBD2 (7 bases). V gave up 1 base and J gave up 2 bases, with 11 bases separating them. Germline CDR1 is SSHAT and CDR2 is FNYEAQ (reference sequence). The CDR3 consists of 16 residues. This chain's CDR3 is CASSLDRGANTGELFF. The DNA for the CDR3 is TGTGCCAGCAGCTTAGATCGGGGGGCTAACACCGGGGAGCTGTTTTTT.

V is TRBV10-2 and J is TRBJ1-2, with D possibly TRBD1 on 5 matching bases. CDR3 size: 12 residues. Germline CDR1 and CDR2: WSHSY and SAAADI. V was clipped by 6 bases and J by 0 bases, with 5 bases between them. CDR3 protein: CASRQANYGYTF. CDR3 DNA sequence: TGCGCCAGCAGACAGGCTAACTATGGCTACACCTTC.

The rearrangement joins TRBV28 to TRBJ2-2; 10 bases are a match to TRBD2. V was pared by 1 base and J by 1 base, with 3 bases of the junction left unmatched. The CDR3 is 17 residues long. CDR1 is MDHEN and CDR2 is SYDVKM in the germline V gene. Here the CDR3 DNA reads TGTGCCAGCAGTTTATTCGTAGCGGGGGGGAACACCGGGGAGCTGTTTTTT. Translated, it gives CASSLFVAGGNTGELFF.

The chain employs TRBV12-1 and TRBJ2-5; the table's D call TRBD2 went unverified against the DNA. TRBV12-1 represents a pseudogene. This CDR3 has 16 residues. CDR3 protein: CASSSFHSDSEETQYF. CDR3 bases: TGTGCCAGCAGCTCGTTTCACAGCGATAGCGAAGAGACCCAGTACTTC.

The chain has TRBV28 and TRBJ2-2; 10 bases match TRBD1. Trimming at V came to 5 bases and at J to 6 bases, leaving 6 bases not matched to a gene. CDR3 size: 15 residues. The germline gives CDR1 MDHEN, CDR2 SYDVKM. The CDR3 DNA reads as TGTGCCAGCAGTCACGACAGGGGGCCCCCCGGGGAGCTGTTTTTT. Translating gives CASSHDRGPPGELFF.

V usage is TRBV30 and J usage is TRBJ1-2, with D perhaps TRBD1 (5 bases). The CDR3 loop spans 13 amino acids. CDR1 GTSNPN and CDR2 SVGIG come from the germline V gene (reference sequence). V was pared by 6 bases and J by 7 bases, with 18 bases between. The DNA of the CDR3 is TGTGCCTGTCCCTCAGGGACTGGACTTGGCTACACCTTC. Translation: CACPSGTGLGYTF.

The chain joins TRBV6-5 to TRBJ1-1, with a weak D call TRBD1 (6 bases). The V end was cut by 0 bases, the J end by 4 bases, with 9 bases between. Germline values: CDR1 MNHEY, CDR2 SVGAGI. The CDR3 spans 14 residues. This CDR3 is CASSYSRGGTEAFF. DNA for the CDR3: TGTGCCAGCAGTTACTCGAGGGGGGGCACTGAAGCTTTCTTT.

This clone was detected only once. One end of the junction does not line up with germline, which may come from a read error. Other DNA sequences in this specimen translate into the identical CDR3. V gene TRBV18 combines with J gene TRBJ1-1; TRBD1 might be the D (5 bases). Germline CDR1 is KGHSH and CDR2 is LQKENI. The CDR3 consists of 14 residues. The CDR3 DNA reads TGTGCCAGCTCACCAGGGACTCAGACCACTGAAGCCTTCTTT. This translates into CASSPGTQTTEAFF.

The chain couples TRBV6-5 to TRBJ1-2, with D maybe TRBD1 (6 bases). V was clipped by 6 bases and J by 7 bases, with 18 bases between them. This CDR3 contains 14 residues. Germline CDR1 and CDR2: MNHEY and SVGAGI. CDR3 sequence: CASSTGGLVGGYTF. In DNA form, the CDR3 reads TGTGCCAGCAGCACGGGGGGGCTGGTAGGTGGCTACACCTTC.

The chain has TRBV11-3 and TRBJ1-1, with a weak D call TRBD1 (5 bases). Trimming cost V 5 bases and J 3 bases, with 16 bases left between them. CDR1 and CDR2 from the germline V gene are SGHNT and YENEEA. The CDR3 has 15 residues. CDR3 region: CASSAGPAPDTEAFF. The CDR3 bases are TGTGCCAGCAGCGCGGGGCCCGCGCCTGACACTGAAGCTTTCTTT.

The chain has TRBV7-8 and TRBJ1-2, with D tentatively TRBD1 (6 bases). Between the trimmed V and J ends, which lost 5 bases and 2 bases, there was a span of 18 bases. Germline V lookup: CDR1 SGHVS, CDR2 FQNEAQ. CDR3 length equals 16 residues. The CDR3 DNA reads TGTGCCAGCAGCCCCCGGACAGACCCGATAAACTATGGCTACACCTTC. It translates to CASSPRTDPINYGYTF.

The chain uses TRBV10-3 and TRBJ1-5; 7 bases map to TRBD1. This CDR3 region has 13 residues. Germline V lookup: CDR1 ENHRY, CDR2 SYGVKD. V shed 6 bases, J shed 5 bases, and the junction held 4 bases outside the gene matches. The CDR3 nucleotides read TGTGCCATCAGCGGGGACAGCGATCAGCCCCAGCATTTT. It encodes CAISGDSDQPQHF.

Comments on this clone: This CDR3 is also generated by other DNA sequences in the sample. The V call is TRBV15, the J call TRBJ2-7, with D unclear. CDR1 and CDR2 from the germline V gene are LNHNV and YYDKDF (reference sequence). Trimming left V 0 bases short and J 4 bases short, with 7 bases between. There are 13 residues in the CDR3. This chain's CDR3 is CATSRDPSYEQYF. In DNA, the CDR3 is TGTGCCACCAGCAGAGACCCGTCGTACGAGCAGTACTTC.

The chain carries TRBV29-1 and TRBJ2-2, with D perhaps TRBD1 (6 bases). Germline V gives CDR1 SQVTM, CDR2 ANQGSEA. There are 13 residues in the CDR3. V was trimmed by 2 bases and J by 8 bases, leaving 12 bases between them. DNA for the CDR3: TGCAGCGTTGAACACAGGGTCCCTGGGGAGCTGTTTTTT. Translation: CSVEHRVPGELFF.

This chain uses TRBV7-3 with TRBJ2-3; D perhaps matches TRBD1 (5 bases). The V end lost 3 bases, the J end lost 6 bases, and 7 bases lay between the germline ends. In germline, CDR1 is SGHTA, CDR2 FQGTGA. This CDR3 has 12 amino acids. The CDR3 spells CASSFAGDTQYF. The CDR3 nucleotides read TGTGCCAGCAGCTTCGCAGGGGATACGCAGTATTTT.

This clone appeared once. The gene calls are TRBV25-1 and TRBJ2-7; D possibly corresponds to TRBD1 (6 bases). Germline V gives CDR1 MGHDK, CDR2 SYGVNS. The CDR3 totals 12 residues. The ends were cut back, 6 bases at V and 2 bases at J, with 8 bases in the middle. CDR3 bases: TGTGCCAGCAGGGACAGTACCTACGAGCAGTACTTC. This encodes CASRDSTYEQYF.

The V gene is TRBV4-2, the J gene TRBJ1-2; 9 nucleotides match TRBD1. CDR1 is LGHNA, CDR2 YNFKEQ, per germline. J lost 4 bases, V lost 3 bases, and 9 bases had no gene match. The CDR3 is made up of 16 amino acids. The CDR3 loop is CASSQEQGARVYGYTF. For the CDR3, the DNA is TGTGCCAGCAGCCAGGAACAGGGGGCGCGAGTCTATGGCTACACCTTC.

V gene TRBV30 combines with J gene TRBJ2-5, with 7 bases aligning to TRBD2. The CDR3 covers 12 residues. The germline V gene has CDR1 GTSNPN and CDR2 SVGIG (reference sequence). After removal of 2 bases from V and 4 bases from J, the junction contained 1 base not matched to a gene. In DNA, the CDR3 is TGTGCCTGGAGTTCGGGGGGAGAGACCCAGTACTTC. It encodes CAWSSGGETQYF.

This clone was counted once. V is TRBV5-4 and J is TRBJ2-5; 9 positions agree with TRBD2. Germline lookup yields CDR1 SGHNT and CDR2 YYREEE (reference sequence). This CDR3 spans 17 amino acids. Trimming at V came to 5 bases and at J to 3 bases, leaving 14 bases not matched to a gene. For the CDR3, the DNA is TGTGCCAGCAGTTATGGGGTGGCGGGGGGGCCTGAAGAGACCCAGTACTTC. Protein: CASSYGVAGGPEETQYF.

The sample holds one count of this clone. The CDR3 bases are TGTGCCAGCAGCGACCGGACTAGCGGGTTGGGAGATACGCAGTATTTT. Its protein product is CASSDRTSGLGDTQYF. The chain has TRBV7-9 and TRBJ2-3; 11 bases agree with TRBD2. The CDR3 contains 16 residues. The V and J ends lost 5 bases and 5 bases, in that order; junction bases with no gene match: 9. Germline V lookup: CDR1 SEHNR, CDR2 FQNEAQ (reference sequence).

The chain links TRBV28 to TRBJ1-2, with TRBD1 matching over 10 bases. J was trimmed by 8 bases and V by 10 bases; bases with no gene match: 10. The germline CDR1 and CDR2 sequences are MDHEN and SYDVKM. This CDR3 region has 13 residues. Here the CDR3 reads CATATGGLGGYTF. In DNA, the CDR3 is TGTGCCACCGCGACAGGGGGCCTTGGAGGCTACACCTTC.